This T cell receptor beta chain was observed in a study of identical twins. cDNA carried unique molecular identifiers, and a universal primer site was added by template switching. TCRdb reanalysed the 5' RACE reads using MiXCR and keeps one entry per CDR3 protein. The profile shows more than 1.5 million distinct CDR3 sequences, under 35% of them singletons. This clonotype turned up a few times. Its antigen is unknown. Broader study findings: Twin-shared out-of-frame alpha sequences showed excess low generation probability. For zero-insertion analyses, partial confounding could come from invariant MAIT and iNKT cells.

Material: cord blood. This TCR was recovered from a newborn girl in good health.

The CDR3 sequence is CASSFTPGNEQFF. The CDR3 bases are TGTGCCAGCAGTTTCACCCCAGGGAATGAGCAGTTCTTC. The V call is TRBV28, the J call TRBJ2-1; the D gene is possibly TRBD1 (5 bases). The germline CDR1 and CDR2 sequences are MDHEN and SYDVKM. The ends were cut back, 3 bases at V and 7 bases at J, with 10 bases in the middle. This CDR3 is built from 13 residues.